Reported below is one T cell receptor beta chain. CDR1 and CDR2 from the germline V gene are SGHDN and FVKESK. V lost 7 bases to trimming and J lost 2 bases; unmatched junction nucleotides: 5. The CDR3 is 15 amino acids. The source of the sample is a study of blood T cell repertoires in COVID-19. Study in general: Spain, Italy and the United States supplied samples that represented acute and convalescent COVID-19. From T cells, B-cell-depleted T cells, or PBMCs came the material, which was cDNA or gDNA.

The study recruited people aged about 18 to 90 years across roughly 25 US areas. Grouping used clinical history reported by participants in a survey and questionnaire. Produced via immunoSEQ multiplex PCR; TCRdb's table is partial and in-frame only. The sample lists around 230,000 clones; roughly 89% were seen once. Specimen: PBMCs or T cells enriched from blood (not recorded which). The chain recombines TRBV14 with TRBJ1-6; 7 positions match TRBD1. This sequence was found in a woman aged 25 to 39 with acute COVID-19. The CDR3 sequence: CASKKGTAYNSPLHF. The CDR3 DNA follows: TGTGCCAGCAAGAAAGGGACAGCCTATAATTCACCCCTCCACTTT.